This entry lists 21 T cell receptor beta chains sequenced from one sample in a study of shared clonotypes between healthy human individuals. Assay: immunoSEQ multiplex PCR; the TCRdb copy retains only in-frame clones and omits some. Among about 2.4 million clones listed, 90% to 95% were seen once. Sequenced sample: naive CD4+ T cells from PBMCs. Noted subset: CD45RA+ positively selected. The receptors derive from a man younger than 30 in good health. Some clones in this sample may be carry-over from other donors' samples.

The rearrangement uses TRBV6-1 and TRBJ1-2; 10 bases align to TRBD1. The V gene's germline CDR1 is MNHNS and CDR2 SASEGT. After removal of 4 bases from V and 4 bases from J, the junction contained 6 bases not matched to a gene. The CDR3 is 15 amino acids. As DNA, the CDR3 is TGTGCCAGCAGTGTAGGGGACAGGGGTCTCTATGGCTACACCTTC. Translated, it gives CASSVGDRGLYGYTF.

CDR3 protein: CASSLEQGAPNSPLHF. The CDR3 nucleotides read TGCGCCAGCAGCTTGGAACAGGGGGCGCCGAATTCACCCCTCCACTTT. The chain recombines TRBV5-1 with TRBJ1-6; 9 bases are shared with TRBD1. Germline CDR1 reads SGHRS; CDR2 reads YFSETQ. The ends lost 0 bases at V and 7 bases at J; junction bases unmatched: 5. This CDR3 has 16 residues. Drawing the rest from reference TRBV5-1 and TRBJ1-6, the complete variable domain is KAGVTQTPRYLIKTRGQQVTLSCSPISGHRSVSWYQQTPGQGLQFLFEYFSETQRNKGNFPGRFSGRQFSNSRSEMNVSTLELGDSALYLCASSLEQGAPNSPLHFGNGTRLTVT.

This sequence joins TRBV29-1 and TRBJ1-4; no definite D call. Per germline, CDR1 SQVTM and CDR2 ANQGSEA. Trimming stripped 4 bases from V and 2 bases from J, with 5 bases between. This CDR3 has 12 amino acids. CDR3 sequence reads: CSVGSTNEKLFF. CDR3 DNA: TGCAGCGTTGGAAGTACTAATGAAAAACTGTTTTTT.

V and J are TRBV27 and TRBJ1-5; TRBD1 agrees at 8 bases. Germline assignment: CDR1 MNHEY and CDR2 SMNVEV (reference sequence). V shed 3 bases, J shed 7 bases, and the junction held 8 bases outside the gene matches. This CDR3 has 15 residues. The CDR3 loop reads CASSLLFTGGQPQHF. Here the CDR3 DNA reads TGTGCCAGCAGTTTGCTATTCACAGGGGGGCAGCCCCAGCATTTT.

With respect to this clone: Other nucleotide sequences in the sample specify the same CDR3. The chain is built from TRBV28 and TRBJ2-7; D possibly corresponds to TRBD1 (7 bases). The CDR3 contains 13 residues. The ends were cut back, 5 bases at V and 4 bases at J, with 12 bases in the middle. From germline, CDR1 is MDHEN and CDR2 SYDVKM. CDR3 sequence: CASSPPGGYEQYF. In DNA, the CDR3 is TGTGCCAGCAGTCCCCCAGGGGGGTACGAGCAGTACTTC.

The V and J genes are TRBV6-1 and TRBJ1-2; D not resolved. The CDR3 covers 15 residues. V was pared by 4 bases and J by 0 bases, with 12 bases between. The germline gives CDR1 MNHNS, CDR2 SASEGT. The CDR3 loop is CASSAEPGANYGYTF. The CDR3 region has the DNA TGTGCCAGCAGTGCAGAGCCCGGGGCTAACTATGGCTACACCTTC.

The CDR3 here is CASSRSTGPNEQFF. The CDR3 DNA is TGCGCCAGCAGCCGTTCGACAGGACCCAATGAGCAGTTCTTC. The chain is built from TRBV5-1 and TRBJ2-1; D is possibly TRBD1 (6 bases). In germline, CDR1 is SGHRS, CDR2 YFSETQ. The CDR3 consists of 14 residues. The V end lost 4 bases, the J end lost 6 bases, and 14 bases lay between the germline ends.

This chain joins TRBV11-2 and TRBJ2-7, with 9 bases that match TRBD1. Germline assignment: CDR1 SGHAT and CDR2 FQNNGV. The CDR3 totals 15 residues. Trimming removed 4 bases from V and 3 bases from J; junction bases left unmatched: 7. CDR3 protein: CASSYRDRVVYEQYF. The DNA of the CDR3 is TGTGCCAGCAGCTACCGGGACAGGGTCGTCTACGAGCAGTACTTC. Full variable domain (outside the CDR3, taken from reference TRBV11-2 and TRBJ2-7): EAGVAQSPRYKIIEKRQSVAFWCNPISGHATLYWYQQILGQGPKLLIQFQNNGVVDDSQLPKDRFSAERLKGVDSTLKIQPAKLEDSAVYLCASSYRDRVVYEQYFGPGTRLTVT.

A single count supports this clone. V is TRBV5-1 and J is TRBJ2-2, with 7 bases identical to TRBD1. In germline, CDR1 is SGHRS, CDR2 YFSETQ. The V and J ends lost 5 bases and 5 bases, in that order; junction bases with no gene match: 9. The CDR3 runs 15 residues. This CDR3 reads CASRARQGITGELFF. CDR3 coding DNA: TGCGCCAGCAGAGCCCGACAGGGAATAACCGGGGAGCTGTTTTTT.

The rearrangement links TRBV5-6 to TRBJ1-4, with unresolved D. Germline CDR1 reads SGHDT; CDR2 reads YYEEEE. V gave up 0 bases and J gave up 4 bases, with 10 bases separating them. CDR3 size: 15 residues. The CDR3 sequence: CASSLVGRRNEKLFF. CDR3 DNA: TGTGCCAGCAGCTTGGTGGGTAGACGTAATGAAAAACTGTTTTTT.

V gene TRBV28 combines with J gene TRBJ2-7; D gene uncertain. V was trimmed by 7 bases and J by 2 bases, leaving 15 bases between them. CDR3 length: 14 residues. The germline gives CDR1 MDHEN, CDR2 SYDVKM. In nucleotides, the CDR3 is TGTGCCAGCACAGCCGGGTCTCGAACCTACGAGCAGTACTTC. Translating it yields CASTAGSRTYEQYF. The full variable domain, with the rest looked up from reference TRBV28 and TRBJ2-7, is DVKVTQSSRYLVKRTGEKVFLECVQDMDHENMFWYRQDPGLGLRLIYFSYDVKMKEKGDIPEGYSVSREKKERFSLILESASTNQTSMYLCASTAGSRTYEQYFGPGTRLTVT.

The chain joins TRBV28 to TRBJ1-2; D is unresolved. V lost 7 bases and J lost 2, with 11 bases in between. This CDR3 is 13 amino acids long. The germline V gene has CDR1 MDHEN and CDR2 SYDVKM. This chain's CDR3 is CASIPQTNYGYTF. CDR3 DNA: TGTGCCAGCATCCCCCAGACAAACTATGGCTACACCTTC.

The chain uses TRBV4-1 and TRBJ1-1; 9 bases are shared with TRBD1. V lost 7 bases and J lost 5; bases outside the gene matches: 14. This CDR3 is 16 amino acids long. The V gene's germline CDR1 is MGHRA and CDR2 YSYEKL. Written as DNA, the CDR3 is TGCGCCAGCAACTTACAGGGGGCAGACAGTAGGACTGAAGCTTTCTTT. The encoded protein is CASNLQGADSRTEAFF.

This clone occurred once. The chain links TRBV28 to TRBJ2-3; D possibly matches TRBD1 or TRBD2 (7 bases each). The CDR3 loop spans 16 amino acids. The germline gives CDR1 MDHEN, CDR2 SYDVKM. V lost 5 bases and J 2 bases, leaving 17 bases between the germline ends. The CDR3 spells CASSRRQGGFTDTQYF. The CDR3 bases are TGTGCCAGCAGTCGCCGACAGGGAGGGTTCACAGATACGCAGTATTTT.

This rearrangement joins TRBV27 to TRBJ2-7; no clear D gene. V lost 2 bases, J lost 3 bases, and 8 bases lay in between. The CDR3 extends over 13 amino acids. Germline assignment: CDR1 MNHEY and CDR2 SMNVEV (reference sequence). CDR3 bases: TGTGCCAGCAGTTTAGCCAGGAGCTACGAGCAGTACTTC. Translation gives CASSLARSYEQYF.

This clone is a singleton in its sample. CDR3 protein: CASRSGLLYGYTF. The CDR3 bases are TGTGCCAGCAGATCCGGCCTGCTGTATGGCTACACCTTC. The chain combines TRBV7-2 with TRBJ1-2; no definite D call. V was trimmed by 6 bases and J by 5 bases, leaving 13 bases between them. CDR1 SGHTA and CDR2 FQGNSA come from the germline V gene. CDR3 length equals 13 residues.

The rearrangement joins TRBV29-1 to TRBJ1-1, with 7 bases that match TRBD1. The CDR3 is made up of 14 amino acids. With V trimmed by 7 bases and J by 3 bases, 11 bases remained unmatched. Germline V gives CDR1 SQVTM, CDR2 ANQGSEA. CDR3: CSATSDRDYTEAFF. In DNA, the CDR3 is TGCAGCGCTACCAGCGACAGGGACTACACTGAAGCTTTCTTT. Full variable domain (missing parts from reference TRBV29-1 and TRBJ1-1): SAVISQKPSRDICQRGTSLTIQCQVDSQVTMMFWYRQQPGQSLTLIATANQGSEATYESGFVIDKFPISRPNLTFSTLTVSNMSPEDSSIYLCSATSDRDYTEAFFGQGTRLTVV.

The chain carries TRBV5-1 and TRBJ2-7; 13 bases fit TRBD2. The CDR3 spans 16 residues. Germline trimming cut 4 bases from V and 6 bases from J; bases unmatched to any gene: 10. Germline V lookup: CDR1 SGHRS, CDR2 YFSETQ. The CDR3 loop reads CASSGRLAGGAGEQYF. DNA of the CDR3: TGCGCCAGCAGCGGACGACTAGCGGGAGGCGCGGGCGAGCAGTACTTC.

The chain employs TRBV5-1 and TRBJ2-1; 7 bases fit TRBD2. Germline lookup yields CDR1 SGHRS and CDR2 YFSETQ. CDR3 size: 16 residues. Trimming removed 0 bases from V and 9 bases from J; junction bases left unmatched: 12. The CDR3 DNA reads TGCGCCAGCAGCTTGGGACTAGCCGGTATTGGGCCTGAGCAGTTCTTC. It is translated as CASSLGLAGIGPEQFF.

The CDR3 here is CASSVEANYGYTF. The CDR3 DNA is TGCGCCAGCAGCGTCGAAGCTAACTATGGCTACACCTTC. This chain links TRBV5-1 with TRBJ1-2, with D unresolved. Germline loops: CDR1 SGHRS, CDR2 YFSETQ. This CDR3 is 13 amino acids long. V lost 4 bases and J 0 bases, leaving 7 bases between the germline ends. Combining the CDR3 with reference TRBV5-1 and TRBJ1-2 gives the whole variable domain KAGVTQTPRYLIKTRGQQVTLSCSPISGHRSVSWYQQTPGQGLQFLFEYFSETQRNKGNFPGRFSGRQFSNSRSEMNVSTLELGDSALYLCASSVEANYGYTFGSGTRLTVV.

The chain recombines TRBV6-5 with TRBJ1-1, with 7 positions matching TRBD1. V trimming: 7 bases; J trimming: 5 bases; junction bases outside the gene matches: 10. Germline CDR1 and CDR2: MNHEY and SVGAGI. The CDR3 is made up of 14 amino acids. The CDR3 coding sequence is TGTGCCAGCAAGGTAGACAGGGCGAGGACTGAAGCTTTCTTT. Protein sequence: CASKVDRARTEAFF.